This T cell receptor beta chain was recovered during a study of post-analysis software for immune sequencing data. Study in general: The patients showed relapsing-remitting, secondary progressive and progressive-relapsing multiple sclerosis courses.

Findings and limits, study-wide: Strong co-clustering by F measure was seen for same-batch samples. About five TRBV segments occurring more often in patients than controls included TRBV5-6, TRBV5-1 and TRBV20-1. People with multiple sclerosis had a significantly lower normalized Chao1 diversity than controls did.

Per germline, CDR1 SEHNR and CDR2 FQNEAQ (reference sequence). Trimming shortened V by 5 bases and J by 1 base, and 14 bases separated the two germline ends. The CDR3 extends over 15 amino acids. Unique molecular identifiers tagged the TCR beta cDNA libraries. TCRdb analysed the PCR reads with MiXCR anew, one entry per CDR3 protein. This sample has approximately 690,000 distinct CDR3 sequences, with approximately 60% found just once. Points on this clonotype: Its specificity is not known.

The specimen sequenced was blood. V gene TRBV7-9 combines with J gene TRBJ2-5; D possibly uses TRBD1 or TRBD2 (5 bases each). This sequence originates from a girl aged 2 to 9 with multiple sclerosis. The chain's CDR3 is CASSAGPSIQETQYF. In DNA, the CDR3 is TGTGCCAGCAGCGCAGGGCCTAGCATCCAAGAGACCCAGTACTTC.